Below, 12 T cell receptor beta chains from the same sample are listed, as sequenced in a study of T cells after yellow fever vaccination. TCRdb itself ran the 5' RACE reads through MiXCR, one entry per CDR3 protein. The top ten clones hold about 0.73% of a sample with roughly 140,000 distinct CDR3 sequences, 7.7% of them seen once. Here the sequenced sample was CD4+ T cells sorted from PBMCs, taken 5 days after the yellow fever booster vaccination. The source is a man between 25 and 39 years old who received the YFV17D yellow fever vaccine.

This clonotype was counted ten times or more. The CDR3 nucleotides read TGTGCCAGCAGCGGGGCCGGGACAGGGGGCTACGAGCAGTACTTC. As protein: CASSGAGTGGYEQYF. This chain connects TRBV9 to TRBJ2-7, with 11 bases aligning to TRBD1. This CDR3 comprises 15 residues. V lost 3 bases and J lost 3; bases outside the gene matches: 5. Looked up from germline, CDR1 is SGDLS and CDR2 is YYNGEE.

This clonotype was seen repeatedly, ten times or more. The V and J genes are TRBV5-1 and TRBJ2-2; possible D gene TRBD2, 6 bases. Germline V CDR1 and CDR2: SGHRS, YFSETQ. The CDR3 has 14 residues. Trimming took 5 bases from V and 6 from J, leaving 14 bases between them. CDR3 sequence reads: CASSPRPGAGELFF. The CDR3 DNA reads as TGCGCCAGCAGTCCAAGACCGGGAGCCGGGGAGCTGTTTTTT. Together with reference TRBV5-1 and TRBJ2-2, the CDR3 gives the full variable domain: KAGVTQTPRYLIKTRGQQVTLSCSPISGHRSVSWYQQTPGQGLQFLFEYFSETQRNKGNFPGRFSGRQFSNSRSEMNVSTLELGDSALYLCASSPRPGAGELFFGEGSRLTVL.

This clonotype occurred many times. The chain is built from TRBV7-9 and TRBJ1-5; 7 positions agree with TRBD1. The CDR3 is 14 residues long. V shed 2 bases, J shed 4 bases, and the junction held 2 bases outside the gene matches. CDR1 is SEHNR and CDR2 is FQNEAQ in the germline V gene (reference sequence). As DNA, the CDR3 is TGTGCCAGCAGCTTATCAGGGGGGAATCAGCCCCAGCATTTT. Its translation: CASSLSGGNQPQHF.

In its sample, this clonotype was seen many times. The chain uses TRBV7-2 and TRBJ1-1; D is possibly TRBD1 (5 bases). CDR1 and CDR2 from the germline V gene are SGHTA and FQGNSA. The ends were cut back, 2 bases at V and 4 bases at J, with 11 bases in the middle. The CDR3 runs to 14 residues. The CDR3 DNA sequence: TGTGCCAGCAGCTTATGGGGTAGGGGCACTGAAGCTTTCTTT. Translating it yields CASSLWGRGTEAFF.

This clonotype was counted only a few times. The chain recombines TRBV20-1 with TRBJ2-2, with unresolved D. The CDR3 extends over 13 amino acids. Germline V lookup: CDR1 DFQATT, CDR2 SNEGSKA (reference sequence). The V and J ends lost 3 bases and 0 bases respectively, with 5 bases between them. CDR3 region: CSASAPNTGELFF. CDR3 sequence (DNA): TGCAGTGCTAGCGCCCCGAACACCGGGGAGCTGTTTTTT.

This clonotype was observed many times. J is TRBJ1-2 and V is TRBV20-1, with D possibly matching TRBD1 (5 bases). The V end was cut by 6 bases, the J end by 7 bases, with 21 bases between. The germline V gene encodes CDR1 DFQATT and CDR2 SNEGSKA (reference sequence). The CDR3 runs 14 residues. CDR3 in amino acids: CSAVDTGTAFGYTF. The CDR3 coding sequence is TGCAGTGCCGTAGATACCGGGACGGCGTTTGGCTACACCTTC.

This clonotype was picked up many times. This chain connects TRBV29-1 to TRBJ2-3; the match to TRBD1 covers 10 bases. This CDR3 region has 13 residues. The germline CDR1 and CDR2 sequences are SQVTM and ANQGSEA. With 7 bases clipped from V and 3 bases from J, the junction kept 4 bases outside the gene matches. In DNA form, the CDR3 reads TGCAGCGGGGGGGACAGGGGTACAGATACGCAGTATTTT. Translating gives CSGGDRGTDTQYF.

There are many counts of this clonotype. The V call is TRBV5-6, the J call TRBJ2-3; D may be TRBD1 (6 bases). V was trimmed by 3 bases and J by 2 bases, leaving 10 bases between them. Germline lookup yields CDR1 SGHDT and CDR2 YYEEEE. CDR3 length: 14 residues. CDR3 coding DNA: TGTGCCAGCAGCTCCGGACAGCCCACAGATACGCAGTATTTT. It specifies CASSSGQPTDTQYF. Combining the CDR3 with reference TRBV5-6 and TRBJ2-3 gives the whole variable domain DAGVTQSPTHLIKTRGQQVTLRCSPKSGHDTVSWYQQALGQGPQFIFQYYEEEERQRGNFPDRFSGHQFPNYSSELNVNALLLGDSALYLCASSSGQPTDTQYFGPGTRLTVL.

This clonotype has ten or more counts. The chain has TRBV24-1 and TRBJ2-1, with 7 nucleotides matching TRBD2. CDR3 length: 13 residues. V lost 4 bases and J lost 7; bases outside the gene matches: 3. Germline V gene lookup returns CDR1 KGHDR and CDR2 SFDVKD. The CDR3 DNA reads TGTGCCACCAGTGAAGTAGCGGGTAATGAGCAGTTCTTC. This gives the protein CATSEVAGNEQFF.

This clonotype was observed many times. The CDR3 protein is CSGSVGARTGELFF. Here the CDR3 DNA reads TGCAGCGGCAGCGTAGGGGCGCGGACCGGGGAGCTGTTTTTT. The chain uses TRBV29-1 and TRBJ2-2, with TRBD1 as a possible D gene (5 bases). The germline gives CDR1 SQVTM, CDR2 ANQGSEA. Trimming pared 7 bases from V and 5 bases from J, leaving 17 bases between. This CDR3 contains 14 residues.

The rearrangement links TRBV20-1 to TRBJ2-2; the D is unclear. Trimming left V 0 bases short and J 1 base short, with 12 bases between. Germline loops: CDR1 DFQATT, CDR2 SNEGSKA (reference sequence). The CDR3 extends over 16 amino acids. CDR3 sequence (DNA): TGCAGTGCTAGAGATGCCTATGACGGGAACACCGGGGAGCTGTTTTTT. Its translation: CSARDAYDGNTGELFF.

This clonotype has ten or more counts. This chain connects TRBV20-1 to TRBJ2-7, with D perhaps TRBD2 (5 bases). CDR1 and CDR2 from the germline V gene are DFQATT and SNEGSKA (reference sequence). This CDR3 has 14 residues. Trimming removed 6 bases from V and 1 base from J, with 16 bases in between. This CDR3 is CSATSQTGSYEQYF. In DNA form, the CDR3 reads TGCAGTGCCACCTCACAGACGGGGTCCTACGAGCAGTACTTC.